Below are 23 T cell receptor beta chains sequenced from a single sample in a study of cytomegalovirus exposure and HLA in healthy donors. The PCR ran on 60 Vbeta and 13 Jbeta primers. TCRdb's copy holds only in-frame clones and misses some; the assay was immunoSEQ multiplex PCR. The sample has around 200,000 clones; over 80% are singletons. Sequencing used PBMCs. These TCRs come from a man aged 45-65 years in good health and CMV-seronegative.

The rearrangement joins TRBV6-5 to TRBJ2-1, with D tentatively TRBD1 (5 bases). V was shortened by 2 bases and J by 3 bases, with 11 bases between the two germline ends. Germline CDR1 MNHEY, CDR2 SVGAGI. The CDR3 spans 15 residues. CDR3 region: CASSYDRRDYNEQFF. The CDR3 DNA is TGTGCCAGCAGTTACGACAGAAGGGACTACAATGAGCAGTTCTTC.

This clone appeared once. This chain connects TRBV6-4 to TRBJ1-2; TRBD1 aligns across 7 bases. The CDR3 sequence is 15 residues long. Germline CDR1 MRHNA, CDR2 SNTAGT. With 4 bases clipped from V and 2 bases from J, the junction kept 7 bases outside the gene matches. The CDR3 spells CASSASTGSNYGYTF. In DNA, the CDR3 is TGTGCCAGCAGTGCCTCGACAGGGTCAAACTATGGCTACACCTTC.

This clone was counted between two and nine times. The chain joins TRBV7-2 to TRBJ1-1, with D uncertain. Trimming removed 6 bases from V and 0 bases from J, with 14 bases in between. CDR1 SGHTA and CDR2 FQGNSA come from the germline V gene. The CDR3 has 15 amino acids. The CDR3 nucleotides are TGTGCCAGCAGGCTCCAACACCAGATGAACACTGAAGCTTTCTTT. This translates into CASRLQHQMNTEAFF.

This chain connects TRBV27 to TRBJ1-3, with 10 positions matching TRBD1. Losses at the gene ends were 6 bases for V and 0 bases for J; bases not matched to a gene: 8. Germline V gene lookup returns CDR1 MNHEY and CDR2 SMNVEV (reference sequence). There are 17 residues in the CDR3. The CDR3 region has the DNA TGTGCCAGCAGGTCCGGGACAGGGGTTGCCTCTGGAAACACCATATATTTT. This codes for CASRSGTGVASGNTIYF.

The chain's CDR3 is CASSSGDRGAGELFF. The CDR3 DNA reads TGTGCCAGCAGCTCAGGGGACAGGGGTGCCGGGGAGCTGTTTTTT. V is TRBV11-2 and J is TRBJ2-2; 10 bases are a match to TRBD1. The CDR3 covers 15 residues. Trimming at V came to 4 bases and at J to 6 bases, leaving 5 bases not matched to a gene. Germline V gene sequence: CDR1 SGHAT, CDR2 FQNNGV.

The chain joins TRBV6-5 to TRBJ1-4; maybe TRBD1 (5 bases). The V end lost 5 bases, the J end lost 2 bases, and 9 bases lay between the germline ends. The CDR3 is 14 residues long. The germline V gene has CDR1 MNHEY and CDR2 SVGAGI. The chain's CDR3 is CASSLGHTNEKLFF. For the CDR3, the DNA is TGTGCCAGCAGTCTCGGACACACTAATGAAAAACTGTTTTTT.

This clone was observed a handful of times. This chain uses TRBV2 with TRBJ2-1; 7 bases align to TRBD2. J lost 3 bases, V lost 10 bases, and 12 bases had no gene match. Per germline, CDR1 SNHLY and CDR2 FYNNEI. CDR3 size: 15 residues. CDR3 in amino acids: CATTWMGGYYNEQFF. Here the CDR3 DNA reads TGTGCCACCACTTGGATGGGGGGGTACTACAATGAGCAGTTCTTC.

This clone occurred a few times. The chain is built from TRBV4-2 and TRBJ1-5; no clear D. The germline V gene has CDR1 LGHNA and CDR2 YNFKEQ. The V gene lost 0 bases and the J gene lost 7 bases, with 7 bases spanning the gap. The CDR3 length is 13 residues. Here the CDR3 reads CASSQEEGQPQHF. As DNA, the CDR3 is TGTGCCAGCAGCCAAGAGGAGGGACAGCCCCAGCATTTT.

The chain recombines TRBV5-4 with TRBJ2-5; the D gene is possibly TRBD2 (5 bases). V lost 0 bases and J lost 9, with 15 bases in between. CDR1 is SGHNT, CDR2 YYREEE, per germline (reference sequence). This CDR3 contains 14 residues. CDR3 DNA sequence: TGTGCCAGCAGCTTGGCTCCAAAGGAGGCGGCCCAGTACTTC. This encodes CASSLAPKEAAQYF.

The chain links TRBV6-1 to TRBJ1-2; a weak D match, TRBD1 (6 bases). CDR1 MNHNS and CDR2 SASEGT come from the germline V gene. Deletions cut 2 bases from V and 5 bases from J, with 18 bases between. The CDR3 has 16 residues. CDR3 bases: TGTGCCAGCAGTGAAAGGCGGGGGGACAAAATGTATGGCTACACCTTC. Translation: CASSERRGDKMYGYTF.

The chain is built from TRBV19 and TRBJ2-5; 8 bases map to TRBD2. The DNA end is more similar to TRBJ2-7, so the J call may be wrong. The CDR3 consists of 16 residues. Germline V lookup: CDR1 LNHDA, CDR2 SQIVND (reference sequence). The CDR3 loop is CASSRGAGEGFYEQYF. For the CDR3, the DNA is TGTGCCAGTAGTAGGGGAGCGGGAGAAGGTTTTTACGAGCAGTACTTC.

V usage is TRBV6-5 and J usage is TRBJ1-4, with 7 nucleotides matching TRBD1. CDR3 size: 14 residues. Germline V gene sequence: CDR1 MNHEY, CDR2 SVGAGI. V was pared by 6 bases and J by 6 bases, with 7 bases of the junction left unmatched. CDR3 amino acids: CASRSHTGDEKLFF. The CDR3 DNA reads TGTGCCAGCAGGTCCCATACAGGGGATGAAAAACTGTTTTTT.

The chain links TRBV7-2 to TRBJ2-2; 8 bases align to TRBD2. Germline V CDR1 and CDR2: SGHTA, FQGNSA. This CDR3 is built from 15 residues. The ends lost 3 bases at V and 5 bases at J; junction bases unmatched: 5. The CDR3 nucleotides read TGTGCCAGCAGCTTGAGTAGCGGGATAACCGGGGAGCTGTTTTTT. It codes for CASSLSSGITGELFF.

This chain's CDR3 is CASSLTGDSYEQYF. CDR3 sequence (DNA): TGTGCCAGCAGTCTGACGGGAGACTCCTACGAGCAGTACTTC. This sequence joins TRBV28 and TRBJ2-7; D may be TRBD2 (6 bases). The CDR3 spans 14 residues. CDR1 and CDR2 from the germline V gene are MDHEN and SYDVKM. V was pared by 5 bases and J by 0 bases, with 11 bases between.

On this clone: This sample includes further DNA sequences coding for the same CDR3. The chain's CDR3 is CASSETPAGQKLFF. CDR3 bases: TGTGCCAGCAGTGAAACTCCTGCAGGGCAGAAACTGTTTTTT. The chain carries TRBV6-1 and TRBJ1-4; D might be TRBD1 (5 bases). Trimming removed 2 bases from V and 11 bases from J, with 15 bases in between. The CDR3 is 14 amino acids. CDR1 is MNHNS, CDR2 SASEGT, per germline.

V gene TRBV29-1 combines with J gene TRBJ2-2, with 12 bases lining up with TRBD1. J gave up 7 bases and V 7 bases, and 13 bases lay outside the gene matches. Germline CDR1 reads SQVTM; CDR2 reads ANQGSEA. There are 16 residues in the CDR3. CDR3 in DNA: TGCAGCGCTGGTACCCGGGGACAGGGGGCACGCGGGGAGCTGTTTTTT. This sequence encodes CSAGTRGQGARGELFF.

This chain connects TRBV6-1 to TRBJ2-2; unclear D gene. CDR3 length: 14 amino acids. The ends were cut back, 7 bases at V and 0 bases at J, with 9 bases in the middle. Germline CDR1 reads MNHNS; CDR2 reads SASEGT. CDR3: CASILAPNTGELFF. The CDR3 DNA sequence: TGTGCCAGCATTTTAGCTCCGAACACCGGGGAGCTGTTTTTT.

The V gene is TRBV19, the J gene TRBJ1-1; 11 bases agree with TRBD1. V lost 2 bases and J lost 12; bases outside the gene matches: 8. The CDR3 has 14 residues. Germline CDR1 LNHDA, CDR2 SQIVND (reference sequence). In DNA form, the CDR3 reads TGTGCCAGTAGTATACTGGGACAGGGGGTTACAACTTTCTTT. This encodes CASSILGQGVTTFF. The variable domain in full, with the rest retrieved from reference TRBV19 and TRBJ1-1, is DGGITQSPKYLFRKEGQNVTLSCEQNLNHDAMYWYRQDPGQGLRLIYYSQIVNDFQKGDIAEGYSVSREKKESFPLTVTSAQKNPTAFYLCASSILGQGVTTFFGQGTRLTVV.

The V and J genes are TRBV2 and TRBJ1-1, with TRBD1 matching over 8 bases. Trimming took 7 bases from V and 1 from J; bases not matched to a gene: 5. The CDR3 extends over 14 amino acids. Germline CDR1 reads SNHLY; CDR2 reads FYNNEI. The CDR3 loop reads CASIPGTGNTEAFF. Here the CDR3 DNA reads TGTGCCAGCATCCCCGGGACAGGGAACACTGAAGCTTTCTTT.

The rearrangement links TRBV14 to TRBJ2-3; 8 bases are shared with TRBD1. This CDR3 contains 18 residues. J gave up 6 bases and V 1 base, and 15 bases lay outside the gene matches. The germline gives CDR1 SGHDN, CDR2 FVKESK. The CDR3 region is CASSQVGQGTLIRDTQYF. DNA of the CDR3: TGTGCCAGCAGCCAAGTCGGACAGGGCACCCTGATCCGCGATACGCAGTATTTT.

A few counts support this clone. The gene calls are TRBV5-1 and TRBJ2-5; 10 nucleotides match TRBD2. CDR1 is SGHRS and CDR2 is YFSETQ in the germline V gene. With V trimmed by 5 bases and J by 1 base, 5 bases remained unmatched. The CDR3 is made up of 15 amino acids. CDR3 sequence reads: CASSRSGRAQETQYF. In DNA, the CDR3 is TGCGCCAGCAGTCGAAGCGGGAGGGCCCAAGAGACCCAGTACTTC. The complete variable domain, with remaining parts taken from reference TRBV5-1 and TRBJ2-5, reads KAGVTQTPRYLIKTRGQQVTLSCSPISGHRSVSWYQQTPGQGLQFLFEYFSETQRNKGNFPGRFSGRQFSNSRSEMNVSTLELGDSALYLCASSRSGRAQETQYFGPGTRLLVL.

This chain joins TRBV27 and TRBJ2-2; no definite D call. The CDR3 loop spans 14 amino acids. Germline V gene data show CDR1 as MNHEY and CDR2 as SMNVEV (reference sequence). V was pared by 2 bases and J by 4 bases, with 8 bases between. CDR3 bases: TGTGCCAGCAGTTTACTCCACTCCACCGGGGAGCTGTTTTTT. This gives the protein CASSLLHSTGELFF.

The rearrangement links TRBV5-1 to TRBJ2-7; a possible D gene is TRBD1 (5 bases). V lost 1 base and J 0 bases, leaving 14 bases between the germline ends. Germline V gene sequence: CDR1 SGHRS, CDR2 YFSETQ. This CDR3 region has 16 residues. This CDR3 reads CASSLPQGLPSYEQYF. DNA for the CDR3: TGCGCCAGCAGCTTGCCCCAGGGATTGCCCTCCTACGAGCAGTACTTC.